The present T cell receptor beta chain was sequenced within a study of blood T cells in healthy people across ages. Study-level results: Diversity estimated from one million T cells was considered an underestimate.

On this clonotype: Antigen specificity is unknown.

CDR3 length: 14 amino acids. Trimming stripped 3 bases from V and 5 bases from J, with 13 bases between. The germline gives CDR1 SGHTA, CDR2 FQGNSA. Using a J-beta primer mix together with a sample-barcoded 5' primer, a second PCR was run for roughly 6 to 12 cycles. TCRdb itself ran the 5' RACE reads through MiXCR, one entry per CDR3 protein. The table has fewer than 900,000 distinct CDR3 sequences, 45% to 50% seen once. Sequencing input: blood. The TCR comes from a woman aged 60-75 years in good health. The V gene is TRBV7-2, the J gene TRBJ1-1; weak D call: TRBD1 (5 bases). CDR3 loop: CASSFLREGTEAFF. In nucleotides, the CDR3 is TGTGCCAGCAGCTTTCTCAGGGAGGGGACTGAAGCTTTCTTT.